This is a list of T cell receptor beta chains from one sample in a study of T cells in Graves' hyperthyroidism and ophthalmopathy. In TCRdb, the multiplex PCR reads were re-called with MiXCR into one record per CDR3 protein. The sample has about 640,000 distinct CDR3 sequences; around 20% are singletons. Sequenced material: blood. The receptor source for this set is a man younger than 40 with Graves' ophthalmopathy. CDR3s include the opening cysteine and the closing phenylalanine or tryptophan. The D gene is left open where the match is weak. The size entry is marked missing in some rows and otherwise reads once, few, many or a size class.

clone_size	d_call	v_call	j_call	cdr3_aa	cdr3_nt
few	NA	TRBV4-3	TRBJ1-5	CASSQNLRGPQHF	TGCGCCAGCAGCCAAAATCTCAGGGGGCCCCAGCATTTT
few	TRBD1	TRBV6-1	TRBJ2-1	CASSFEGAASNNEQFF	TGTGCCAGCAGCTTCGAGGGGGCAGCCTCTAACAATGAGCAGTTCTTC
few	NA	TRBV7-6	TRBJ1-1	CASSSKWEGSEAFF	TGTGCCAGCAGCTCAAAGTGGGAGGGCTCTGAAGCTTTCTTT
NA	TRBD1	TRBV29-1	TRBJ2-7	CSAISGTGTYEQYF	TGCAGCGCGATTTCCGGGACAGGGACCTACGAGCAGTACTTC
few	TRBD1	TRBV12-3/TRBV12-4	TRBJ1-4	CASRSGTDEKLFF	TGTGCCAGCAGATCCGGGACAGATGAAAAACTGTTTTTT
NA	NA	TRBV28	TRBJ1-5	CASSSEYQPQHF	TGTGCCAGCAGTTCCGAATATCAGCCCCAGCATTTT
few	NA	TRBV19	TRBJ1-2	CASSILDSRNYGYTF	TGTGCCAGTAGTATTTTAGACAGCCGGAACTATGGCTACACCTTC
NA	NA	TRBV3-1	TRBJ2-7	CASSRESRGLLGGEQYF	TGTGCCAGCAGCCGAGAGAGTAGGGGACTCCTGGGAGGTGAGCAGTACTTC
many	NA	TRBV11-2	TRBJ2-1	CASSSGRGEQFF	TGTGCCAGCAGCTCTGGCCGCGGGGAGCAGTTCTTC
NA	NA	TRBV7-9	TRBJ1-3	CASSLPTGTGNTIYF	TGTGCCAGCAGCTTACCCACAGGGACTGGAAACACCATATATTTT
few	TRBD1	TRBV7-9	TRBJ2-1	CASSSPDRGLNEQFF	TGTGCCAGCAGCTCCCCGGACAGGGGGCTCAATGAGCAGTTCTTC
few	NA	TRBV30	TRBJ2-5	CAWSVPGATWVETQYF	TGTGCCTGGAGTGTACCAGGGGCTACATGGGTAGAGACCCAGTACTTC
NA	TRBD1	TRBV28	TRBJ2-7	CASSLRLRTGGYEQYF	TGTGCCAGCAGTTTACGATTAAGGACAGGGGGCTACGAGCAGTACTTC
NA	TRBD1	TRBV28	TRBJ2-7	CASTDLTGRAYEQYF	TGTGCCAGCACCGATTTGACAGGGAGAGCCTACGAGCAGTACTTC
few	TRBD1	TRBV27	TRBJ1-2	CASSLPGGGDGYTF	TGTGCCAGCAGTTTACCAGGGGGAGGGGATGGCTACACCTTC
few	TRBD2	TRBV6-1	TRBJ2-7	CANRLAGEAYEQYF	TGTGCCAACCGACTAGCGGGAGAGGCCTACGAGCAGTACTTC
NA	NA	TRBV20-1	TRBJ2-3	CSAPQGGTSTDTQYF	TGCAGTGCCCCCCAAGGGGGAACGAGCACAGATACGCAGTATTTT
NA	NA	TRBV11-2	TRBJ2-7	CASSFASFPSSYEQYF	TGTGCCAGCAGCTTCGCCAGTTTTCCAAGCTCCTACGAGCAGTACTTC
many	TRBD1	TRBV7-9	TRBJ2-1	CASSSPGQVINEQFF	TGTGCCAGCAGCTCCCCGGGACAGGTGATCAATGAGCAGTTCTTC
NA	NA	TRBV6-2/TRBV6-3	TRBJ2-1	CASSGLDWFNEQFF	TGTGCCAGCAGTGGATTGGACTGGTTCAATGAGCAGTTCTTC
few	TRBD1	TRBV20-1	TRBJ2-7	CSAVGQGAYEQYF	TGCAGTGCCGTAGGGCAGGGGGCCTACGAGCAGTACTTC
NA	TRBD1	TRBV19	TRBJ2-1	CASSPDRGWNEQFF	TGTGCCAGTAGTCCTGACAGGGGGTGGAATGAGCAGTTCTTC
few	TRBD2	TRBV19	TRBJ2-1	CASSRTSGKNYNEQFF	TGTGCCAGTAGTCGGACTAGCGGGAAAAACTACAATGAGCAGTTCTTC
NA	NA	TRBV27	TRBJ2-5	CASSLSYGETQYF	TGTGCCAGCAGTTTATCTTACGGAGAGACCCAGTACTTC
NA	TRBD2	TRBV20-1	TRBJ2-1	CSARDRLAGGPSYNEQFF	TGCAGTGCTAGAGATAGACTAGCGGGAGGGCCCTCCTACAATGAGCAGTTCTTC
NA	NA	TRBV30	TRBJ2-1	CAWSLYDEQFF	TGTGCCTGGAGTCTCTATGACGAGCAGTTCTTC
NA	NA	TRBV7-2	TRBJ2-7	CASSLVGNREQYF	TGTGCCAGCAGCTTGGTCGGCAACCGCGAGCAGTACTTC
NA	NA	TRBV18	TRBJ2-7	CASSPYAALGNSYEQYF	TGTGCCAGCTCACCGTATGCGGCTCTCGGGAACTCCTACGAGCAGTACTTC
NA	NA	TRBV28	TRBJ2-7	CASSLGWGSIYEQYF	TGTGCCAGCAGTTTAGGATGGGGCAGCATCTACGAGCAGTACTTC
NA	NA	TRBV7-9	TRBJ1-2	CASSQESQGIRVGGYTF	TGCGCCAGCAGCCAAGAGTCTCAGGGTATTAGGGTCGGTGGCTACACCTTC
few	TRBD1	TRBV29-1	TRBJ2-1	CSAGTGSYNEQFF	TGCAGCGCCGGGACAGGGTCTTACAATGAGCAGTTCTTC
few	NA	TRBV11-2	TRBJ1-1	CASSIKGGTEAFF	TGTGCCAGCAGCATTAAAGGGGGCACTGAAGCTTTCTTT
NA	NA	TRBV28	TRBJ2-3	CASSFSRLGGDTQYF	TGTGCCAGCAGTTTTTCGCGGCTCGGGGGAGATACGCAGTATTTC
few	NA	TRBV7-8	TRBJ1-4	CASSPVRIATNEKLFF	TGTGCCAGCAGCCCGGTGAGGATTGCAACTAATGAAAAACTGTTTTTT
NA	TRBD2	TRBV11-2	TRBJ2-3	CASSELAGGYTDTQYF	TGTGCCAGCAGCGAACTAGCGGGAGGATACACAGATACGCAGTATTTT
NA	NA	TRBV7-9	TRBJ1-4	CASSSTGTGPNEKLFF	TGTGCCAGCAGCTCTACTGGGACGGGCCCTAATGAAAAACTGTTTTTT
many	NA	TRBV12-3/TRBV12-4	TRBJ2-1	CASSLGARKNEQFF	TGTGCCAGCAGTCTAGGGGCCAGAAAGAATGAGCAGTTCTTC
many	TRBD1	TRBV18	TRBJ1-5	CASSPDRDQPQHF	TGTGCCAGCTCACCGGACAGGGACCAGCCCCAGCATTTT
many	TRBD2	TRBV12-3/TRBV12-4	TRBJ2-1	CASSARLAGGTYNEQFF	TGTGCCAGCAGTGCCAGACTAGCGGGAGGGACTTACAATGAGCAGTTCTTC
many	TRBD1	TRBV7-9	TRBJ2-1	CASSPRDRYHEQFF	TGTGCCAGCAGCCCAAGGGACAGATACCATGAGCAGTTCTTC
many	NA	TRBV7-2	TRBJ2-1	CASSSRDSLYNEQFF	TGTGCCAGCAGCTCCCGTGACAGCCTATACAATGAGCAGTTCTTC